A single sample is the source of the 19 T cell receptor beta chains below, sequenced in a study of T cell repertoires in cytomegalovirus infection. In TCRdb, the reads were re-called with MiXCR into one record per CDR3 protein. The sample shows some 320,000 distinct CDR3 sequences, more than 9% of them seen only once. Specimen: PBMCs. Receptors originate from a human donor in good health (CMV status not recorded). Some clones in this sample may be carry-over from other donors' samples.

The rearrangement links TRBV24-1 to TRBJ2-2; D is undetermined. The CDR3 extends over 16 amino acids. Germline CDR1 KGHDR, CDR2 SFDVKD. V lost 7 bases to trimming and J lost 0 bases, with 14 bases between them. The CDR3 protein is CATSAETSTNTGELFF. For the CDR3, the DNA is TGTGCCACCAGCGCGGAAACCTCAACGAACACCGGGGAGCTGTTTTTT.

This clonotype was detected ten times or more. The genes are TRBV4-1 and TRBJ1-2, with D unresolved. In germline, CDR1 is MGHRA, CDR2 YSYEKL. CDR3 length equals 16 residues. Deletions cut 2 bases from V and 13 bases from J, with 26 bases between. The CDR3 bases are TGCGCCAGCAGCCAAATTCTAACCGGGCTCGCAACATCGCTCACCTTC. Translating it yields CASSQILTGLATSLTF.

This clonotype was recorded at least ten times. This chain connects TRBV7-2 to TRBJ2-2, with 9 bases that match TRBD2. Germline CDR1 is SGHTA and CDR2 is FQGNSA. The CDR3 consists of 15 residues. J lost 7 bases, V lost 5 bases, and 8 bases had no gene match. The CDR3: CASSARTSVGGELFF. Here the CDR3 DNA reads TGTGCCAGCAGCGCCCGGACTAGCGTGGGCGGGGAGCTGTTTTTT.

This chain connects TRBV29-1 to TRBJ2-5, with 13 nucleotides matching TRBD2. Germline V CDR1 and CDR2: SQVTM, ANQGSEA. The V segment lost 6 bases and the J segment 7 bases; nucleotides outside the gene matches: 11. The CDR3 is 15 residues long. The CDR3 sequence is CSVDPGLAGAGTQYF. The DNA of the CDR3 is TGCAGCGTCGATCCCGGACTAGCGGGGGCGGGGACCCAGTACTTC. Filled out from reference TRBV29-1 and TRBJ2-5, the complete variable domain reads SAVISQKPSRDICQRGTSLTIQCQVDSQVTMMFWYRQQPGQSLTLIATANQGSEATYESGFVIDKFPISRPNLTFSTLTVSNMSPEDSSIYLCSVDPGLAGAGTQYFGPGTRLLVL.

This chain joins TRBV19 and TRBJ2-5; perhaps TRBD1 as D (6 bases). Germline V gene data show CDR1 as LNHDA and CDR2 as SQIVND (reference sequence). The CDR3 is made up of 15 amino acids. Deletions cut 1 base from V and 3 bases from J, with 12 bases between. CDR3 nucleotides: TGTGCCAGTAGTATAGTGCAGGGGTACAAAGAGACCCAGTACTTC. It yields the protein CASSIVQGYKETQYF.

This clonotype was detected ten times or more. The chain links TRBV2 to TRBJ2-3; D perhaps matches TRBD1 (5 bases). The CDR3 length is 15 residues. Germline V gene data show CDR1 as SNHLY and CDR2 as FYNNEI. Trimming cost V 4 bases and J 4 bases, with 15 bases left between them. This CDR3 reads CASSVQGGDADTQYF. CDR3 DNA: TGTGCCAGCAGTGTCCAGGGCGGTGATGCAGATACGCAGTATTTT.

This clonotype was counted at least ten times. The rearrangement links TRBV7-8 to TRBJ2-3, with D possibly matching TRBD2 (6 bases). Germline V lookup: CDR1 SGHVS, CDR2 FQNEAQ. Trimming stripped 3 bases from V and 3 bases from J, with 10 bases between. This CDR3 has 14 amino acids. CDR3 amino acids: CASSFPGETDTQYF. The CDR3 nucleotides read TGTGCCAGCAGCTTTCCGGGAGAAACAGATACGCAGTATTTT.

The rearrangement uses TRBV6-1 and TRBJ1-5; tentatively, D is TRBD1 (6 bases). V lost 5 bases and J lost 3, with 11 bases in between. Germline V CDR1 and CDR2: MNHNS, SASEGT. The CDR3 sequence is 14 residues long. Written as DNA, the CDR3 is TGTGCCAGCAGTCAGGGGTGGATCAATCAGCCCCAGCATTTT. It specifies CASSQGWINQPQHF.

The chain's CDR3 is CASSRGQTYTQYF. The CDR3 coding sequence is TGTGCCAGCAGCCGAGGACAGACCTATACGCAGTATTTT. This chain connects TRBV7-8 to TRBJ2-3; D possibly corresponds to TRBD1 (6 bases). Trimming pared 5 bases from V and 7 bases from J, leaving 13 bases between. CDR3 length: 13 residues. Per germline, CDR1 SGHVS and CDR2 FQNEAQ. The whole variable domain, remainder taken from reference TRBV7-8 and TRBJ2-3, is GAGVSQSPRYKVAKRGQDVALRCDPISGHVSLFWYQQALGQGPEFLTYFQNEAQLDKSGLPSDRFFAERPEGSVSTLKIQRTQQEDSAVYLCASSRGQTYTQYFGPGTRLTVL.

V and J are TRBV7-8 and TRBJ1-2, with no clear D. The CDR3 spans 15 residues. V shed 4 bases and J shed 3 bases, with 15 bases lying between them. Germline lookup yields CDR1 SGHVS and CDR2 FQNEAQ. The CDR3 bases are TGTGCCAGCAGCTCCCGAGGGCTACGGGACTATGGCTACACCTTC. It yields the protein CASSSRGLRDYGYTF.

V usage is TRBV28 and J usage is TRBJ1-4; maybe TRBD1 (5 bases). Germline CDR1 reads MDHEN; CDR2 reads SYDVKM. V was trimmed by 6 bases and J by 7 bases, leaving 18 bases between them. This CDR3 is 15 amino acids long. Here the CDR3 reads CASSRASGGSEKLFF. CDR3 DNA sequence: TGTGCCAGCAGCCGCGCCTCGGGGGGGAGTGAAAAACTGTTTTTT.

J is TRBJ1-2 and V is TRBV2; D possibly corresponds to TRBD1 (6 bases). The CDR3 extends over 14 amino acids. The V gene lost 2 bases and the J gene lost 3 bases, with 10 bases spanning the gap. The germline V gene has CDR1 SNHLY and CDR2 FYNNEI. The CDR3 DNA reads TGTGCCAGCAGTGAACGAACAGGGCACTATGGCTACACCTTC. This encodes CASSERTGHYGYTF. Complete variable domain (other parts from reference TRBV2 and TRBJ1-2): EPEVTQTPSHQVTQMGQEVILRCVPISNHLYFYWYRQILGQKVEFLVSFYNNEISEKSEIFDDQFSVERPDGSNFTLKIRSTKLEDSAMYFCASSERTGHYGYTFGSGTRLTVV.

Many counts were recorded for this clonotype. V and J are TRBV7-2 and TRBJ2-1; 9 bases map to TRBD2. Germline trimming cut 5 bases from V and 7 bases from J; bases unmatched to any gene: 18. CDR1 is SGHTA and CDR2 is FQGNSA in the germline V gene. The CDR3 extends over 18 amino acids. For the CDR3, the DNA is TGTGCCAGCAGCGCAAAGACGGCTAGCGGGACCCCCCGGAATGAGCAGTTCTTC. It is translated as CASSAKTASGTPRNEQFF.

The chain employs TRBV7-8 and TRBJ1-1; D not resolved. This CDR3 comprises 14 residues. Looked up from germline, CDR1 is SGHVS and CDR2 is FQNEAQ. V was trimmed by 2 bases and J by 2 bases, leaving 9 bases between them. CDR3 nucleotides: TGTGCCAGCAGCTTATTTGAGGGAAACACTGAAGCTTTCTTT. Protein product: CASSLFEGNTEAFF.

This clonotype was picked up many times. The V and J genes are TRBV7-2 and TRBJ2-3, with 11 bases identical to TRBD2. The germline V gene has CDR1 SGHTA and CDR2 FQGNSA. The CDR3 is made up of 17 amino acids. With V trimmed by 1 base and J by 4 bases, 7 bases remained unmatched. CDR3 in amino acids: CASSLEAVAGGADTQYF. In nucleotides, the CDR3 is TGTGCCAGCAGCTTAGAGGCTGTAGCGGGAGGGGCAGATACGCAGTATTTT. Variable domain in full (rest from reference TRBV7-2 and TRBJ2-3): GAGVSQSPSNKVTEKGKDVELRCDPISGHTALYWYRQSLGQGLEFLIYFQGNSAPDKSGLPSDRFSAERTGGSVSTLTIQRTQQEDSAVYLCASSLEAVAGGADTQYFGPGTRLTVL.

Only a few counts were recorded for this clonotype. This chain uses TRBV28 with TRBJ1-5, with no clear D. The germline V gene has CDR1 MDHEN and CDR2 SYDVKM. Trimming shortened V by 2 bases and J by 7 bases, and 12 bases separated the two germline ends. There are 14 residues in the CDR3. CDR3 DNA: TGTGCCAGCAGTTTAGACGGACCTGCACAGCCCCAGCATTTT. Translation gives CASSLDGPAQPQHF.

At least ten counts were recorded for this clonotype. This chain joins TRBV5-1 and TRBJ2-4; the match to TRBD1 covers 9 bases. The CDR3 totals 17 residues. The V segment lost 1 base and the J segment 7 bases; nucleotides outside the gene matches: 12. Germline CDR1 reads SGHRS; CDR2 reads YFSETQ. CDR3 bases: TGCGCCAGCAGCTTGATGGGACAGGGCTTCGGGGAGAACATTCAGTACTTC. Amino acids: CASSLMGQGFGENIQYF. Looking up the rest from reference TRBV5-1 and TRBJ2-4 gives the full variable domain: KAGVTQTPRYLIKTRGQQVTLSCSPISGHRSVSWYQQTPGQGLQFLFEYFSETQRNKGNFPGRFSGRQFSNSRSEMNVSTLELGDSALYLCASSLMGQGFGENIQYFGAGTRLSVL.

This clonotype was seen only a few times. For the CDR3, the DNA is TGCAGTGCTACAGGGGAGGTCAATCGAGAGCAGTACTTC. It encodes CSATGEVNREQYF. The gene calls are TRBV20-1 and TRBJ2-7, with D perhaps TRBD1 or TRBD2 (6 bases each). The CDR3 runs to 13 residues. Germline V gene sequence: CDR1 DFQATT, CDR2 SNEGSKA (reference sequence). V was cut by 4 bases and J by 7 bases, with 17 bases left in between.

There are many counts of this clonotype. V is TRBV7-2 and J is TRBJ2-7, with 8 bases that match TRBD2. V lost 6 bases to trimming and J lost 3 bases; unmatched junction nucleotides: 16. In germline, CDR1 is SGHTA, CDR2 FQGNSA. CDR3 size: 17 residues. CDR3 region: CASSSEPGLGVGYEQYF. The CDR3 region has the DNA TGTGCCAGCAGTTCCGAGCCGGGACTAGGGGTCGGCTACGAGCAGTACTTC. The variable domain in full, completed from reference TRBV7-2 and TRBJ2-7, reads GAGVSQSPSNKVTEKGKDVELRCDPISGHTALYWYRQSLGQGLEFLIYFQGNSAPDKSGLPSDRFSAERTGGSVSTLTIQRTQQEDSAVYLCASSSEPGLGVGYEQYFGPGTRLTVT.